The 25 T cell receptor beta chains in this list originate from one sample, sequenced in a study of early T cells in non-severe SARS-CoV-2 infection. Using its own MiXCR run on the 5' RACE reads, TCRdb lists one record per CDR3 protein. This sample has tens of thousands of distinct CDR3 sequences, with about 10% found just once. Sample: whole blood, taken at baseline. The receptors were gathered from an adult who was a healthcare worker with PCR-confirmed SARS-CoV-2 infection or an uninfected control (not recorded which).

This chain uses TRBV10-2 with TRBJ1-1; D gene ambiguous. The CDR3 runs 13 residues. Germline CDR1 is WSHSY and CDR2 is SAAADI. Trimming removed 0 bases at V and 5 bases at J, with 7 bases between. The CDR3 DNA reads TGCGCCAGCAGTGAGTCGAGAAAGACTGAAGCTTTCTTT. This sequence encodes CASSESRKTEAFF.

The sample holds many counts of this clonotype. V is TRBV7-3 and J is TRBJ1-1; 7 positions match TRBD1. Germline V gene lookup returns CDR1 SGHTA and CDR2 FQGTGA. The CDR3 is 14 residues long. The V gene end was trimmed by 4 bases and the J gene end by 5 bases; junction bases not matched to a gene: 7. The CDR3 loop reads CASSYAPGQTEAFF. CDR3 coding DNA: TGTGCCAGCAGCTACGCCCCGGGACAGACTGAAGCTTTCTTT.

The CDR3, as DNA: TGTGCCAGCAGTTCGGGACAGGGGAGCGCAGATACGCAGTATTTT. It specifies CASSSGQGSADTQYF. This sequence joins TRBV28 and TRBJ2-3, with 10 positions matching TRBD1. The J segment lost 4 bases and the V segment lost 4 bases, leaving 5 bases of the junction unmatched. CDR1 is MDHEN and CDR2 is SYDVKM in the germline V gene. The CDR3 has 15 residues.

This clonotype was recorded many times. The V gene is TRBV5-4, the J gene TRBJ1-1; D may be TRBD1 (5 bases). This CDR3 spans 11 amino acids. V lost 2 bases, J lost 10 bases, and 9 bases lay in between. In germline, CDR1 is SGHNT, CDR2 YYREEE (reference sequence). CDR3 residues: CASSFGGSAFF. CDR3 nucleotides: TGTGCCAGCAGCTTTGGGGGATCAGCTTTCTTT.

The CDR3 DNA reads as TGTGCCAGCAGCAATCCGGGACAGCGACCCTATGGCTACACCTTC. It codes for CASSNPGQRPYGYTF. V and J are TRBV7-2 and TRBJ1-2, with 7 bases fitting TRBD1. J was trimmed by 4 bases and V by 5 bases; bases with no gene match: 10. This CDR3 contains 15 residues. The germline V gene has CDR1 SGHTA and CDR2 FQGNSA.

This clonotype was recorded at least ten times. The chain recombines TRBV18 with TRBJ2-1; D assignment may be TRBD1 or TRBD2 (5 bases each). There are 15 residues in the CDR3. Germline lookup yields CDR1 KGHSH and CDR2 LQKENI. Trimming left V 6 bases short and J 5 bases short, with 17 bases between. CDR3 nucleotide sequence: TGTGCCAGCTCCCGGGACCTAGTCCGAAACAATGAGCAGTTCTTC. Its protein product is CASSRDLVRNNEQFF.

V and J are TRBV7-8 and TRBJ1-5; a weak D match, TRBD1 (6 bases). Germline V CDR1 and CDR2: SGHVS, FQNEAQ. Trimming removed 5 bases from V and 2 bases from J, with 10 bases in between. The CDR3 has 14 residues. The CDR3 nucleotides read TGTGCCAGCAGCACGGACAGAGGCAATCAGCCCCAGCATTTT. It is translated as CASSTDRGNQPQHF.

The J gene is TRBJ2-3, the V gene TRBV7-9; 8 bases are shared with TRBD2. V dropped 5 bases and J dropped 3; count of bases not matched to a gene: 4. The CDR3 covers 14 residues. CDR1 is SEHNR, CDR2 FQNEAQ, per germline (reference sequence). CDR3: CASSQAGETDTQYF. The CDR3 DNA reads TGTGCCAGCAGCCAAGCGGGAGAAACAGATACGCAGTATTTT.

The chain is built from TRBV19 and TRBJ1-4; D gene uncertain. The germline CDR1 and CDR2 sequences are LNHDA and SQIVND (reference sequence). Trimming shortened V by 6 bases and J by 0 bases, and 11 bases separated the two germline ends. The CDR3 totals 15 residues. The CDR3 reads CASSLRHATNEKLFF. The CDR3 DNA reads as TGTGCCAGTAGCCTCAGACACGCAACTAATGAAAAACTGTTTTTT.

The chain has TRBV11-2 and TRBJ1-3; possibly TRBD1 for D (6 bases). The CDR3 totals 15 residues. Germline CDR1 is SGHAT and CDR2 is FQNNGV. Deletions cut 5 bases from V and 4 bases from J, with 15 bases between. This chain's CDR3 is CASSPEAGTGNTIYF. In nucleotides, the CDR3 is TGTGCCAGCAGCCCGGAAGCAGGGACAGGAAACACCATATATTTT. Filled out from reference TRBV11-2 and TRBJ1-3, the complete variable domain reads EAGVAQSPRYKIIEKRQSVAFWCNPISGHATLYWYQQILGQGPKLLIQFQNNGVVDDSQLPKDRFSAERLKGVDSTLKIQPAKLEDSAVYLCASSPEAGTGNTIYFGEGSWLTVV.

V is TRBV6-5 and J is TRBJ2-2; the D gene is possibly TRBD1 (6 bases). The CDR3 has 14 residues. Germline loops: CDR1 MNHEY, CDR2 SVGAGI. V lost 5 bases, J lost 13 bases, and 20 bases lay in between. This chain's CDR3 is CASSTGMRGGRLFF. The CDR3 nucleotides read TGTGCCAGCAGTACGGGGATGAGAGGGGGTAGGCTGTTTTTT.

In its sample, this clonotype was seen many times. The rearrangement uses TRBV3-1 and TRBJ2-3; D ambiguous. The germline V and J ends were trimmed by 0 bases and 0 bases, with 4 bases remaining between them. This CDR3 spans 14 amino acids. CDR1 and CDR2 (germline): LGHDT, YNNKEL (reference sequence). The CDR3 sequence: CASSQEDSTDTQYF. In DNA, the CDR3 is TGTGCCAGCAGCCAAGAGGATAGCACAGATACGCAGTATTTT.

The chain recombines TRBV23-1 with TRBJ2-2; 9 bases are a match to TRBD1. TRBV23-1 is labeled an ORF, and its function is uncertain. J lost 3 bases, V lost 4 bases, and 3 bases had no gene match. This CDR3 region has 15 residues. CDR3 region: CASSRRTGDTGELFF. The CDR3 DNA sequence: TGCGCCAGCAGTCGAAGGACAGGGGACACCGGGGAGCTGTTTTTT.

This clonotype has a count of ten or more. The rearrangement uses TRBV2 and TRBJ2-3; D is perhaps TRBD1 or TRBD2 (6 bases each). CDR1 is SNHLY and CDR2 is FYNNEI in the germline V gene. The CDR3 extends over 15 amino acids. V was shortened by 6 bases and J by 2 bases, with 15 bases between the two germline ends. CDR3 protein: CASRRDIPTTDTQYF. As DNA, the CDR3 is TGTGCCAGCAGGCGGGACATCCCCACCACAGATACGCAGTATTTT.

This clonotype was seen more than once but under ten times. The gene calls are TRBV12-3 or TRBV12-4 and TRBJ2-7, with 8 bases fitting TRBD1. This CDR3 has 14 residues. V gave up 6 bases and J gave up 1 base; unmatched junction bases: 5. CDR3 sequence: CASSSRTGSYEQYF. The CDR3 region has the DNA TGTGCCAGCAGCTCCCGGACAGGGTCCTACGAGCAGTACTTC.

This clonotype was seen repeatedly, ten times or more. The CDR3 spells CASSLGSVSYGYTF. The CDR3, as DNA: TGTGCCAGCAGCTTAGGGTCAGTGTCCTATGGCTACACCTTC. The J gene is TRBJ1-2, the V gene TRBV7-8; no clear D. Between the trimmed V and J ends, which lost 1 base and 4 bases, there was a span of 10 bases. The CDR3 totals 14 residues. Germline CDR1 is SGHVS and CDR2 is FQNEAQ.

This clonotype has just a few counts. The V gene is TRBV28, the J gene TRBJ2-2; D is undetermined. Germline V CDR1 and CDR2: MDHEN, SYDVKM. The ends were cut back, 8 bases at V and 3 bases at J, with 4 bases in the middle. This CDR3 has 11 residues. CDR3 sequence: CASAYTGELFF. CDR3 bases: TGTGCCAGCGCCTACACCGGGGAGCTGTTTTTT. Full variable domain (missing parts from reference TRBV28 and TRBJ2-2): DVKVTQSSRYLVKRTGEKVFLECVQDMDHENMFWYRQDPGLGLRLIYFSYDVKMKEKGDIPEGYSVSREKKERFSLILESASTNQTSMYLCASAYTGELFFGEGSRLTVL.

Many counts were recorded for this clonotype. CDR3 DNA sequence: TGTGCCAGCAGCTCGGGCGGGACTAGCGGCACAGATACGCAGTATTTT. It translates to CASSSGGTSGTDTQYF. The chain links TRBV7-3 to TRBJ2-3, with TRBD2 identical over 10 bases. The CDR3 has 16 residues. Trimming cost V 4 bases and J 1 base; bases outside gene matches: 5. The V gene's germline CDR1 is SGHTA and CDR2 FQGTGA.

This rearrangement joins TRBV23-1 to TRBJ1-5, with D maybe TRBD1 (5 bases). TRBV23-1 is an open reading frame, and its role is uncertain. CDR3 size: 17 residues. Trimming took 4 bases from V and 4 from J, leaving 20 bases between them. The CDR3 here is CASSRGLGTLTNQPQHF. CDR3 nucleotide sequence: TGCGCCAGCAGTCGTGGCCTTGGGACGTTAACAAATCAGCCCCAGCATTTT.

Only a few counts were recorded for this clonotype. The rearrangement links TRBV7-8 to TRBJ2-2, with TRBD1 as a possible D gene (5 bases). The CDR3 spans 15 residues. Trimming took off 1 base at V and 0 bases at J, with 6 bases between the two ends. Germline CDR1 SGHVS, CDR2 FQNEAQ. The CDR3 nucleotides read TGTGCCAGCAGCTTAGGGGGCGCGAACACCGGGGAGCTGTTTTTT. Its protein product is CASSLGGANTGELFF.

Only one count was recorded for this clonotype. The chain has TRBV6-6 and TRBJ2-3; either TRBD1 or TRBD2 may supply D (5 bases each). V was clipped by 8 bases and J by 0 bases, with 15 bases between them. This CDR3 region has 15 residues. Germline V gene data show CDR1 as MNHNY and CDR2 as SVGAGI (reference sequence). This CDR3 is CASRLGASSTDTQYF. In DNA, the CDR3 is TGTGCCAGCCGGCTCGGGGCTTCAAGCACAGATACGCAGTATTTT.

This rearrangement joins TRBV10-1 to TRBJ2-3, with TRBD2 as a possible D gene (6 bases). V was cut by 3 bases and J by 5 bases, with 15 bases left in between. CDR1 and CDR2 from the germline V gene are WNHNN and SYGVQD (reference sequence). This CDR3 has 15 amino acids. For the CDR3, the DNA is TGCGCCAGCAGTGAAGGGACGGGAGTTATAGATACGCAGTATTTT. The encoded protein is CASSEGTGVIDTQYF.

The chain links TRBV20-1 to TRBJ2-3; TRBD2 might be the D (6 bases). Germline assignment: CDR1 DFQATT and CDR2 SNEGSKA (reference sequence). The CDR3 is 11 residues long. The CDR3 DNA reads as TGCAGCCTCGGGGGAGCAGATACGCAGTATTTT. It codes for CSLGGADTQYF.

This clonotype has only a few counts. The CDR3 bases are TGCGCCAGCAGCATAGATCTGGGAGGGAGTGGGGAGCAGTACTTC. It codes for CASSIDLGGSGEQYF. The rearrangement links TRBV5-1 to TRBJ2-7, with 7 bases lining up with TRBD2. CDR3 length: 15 residues. The ends lost 4 bases at V and 7 bases at J; junction bases unmatched: 14. Germline V CDR1 and CDR2: SGHRS, YFSETQ.

In the case of this clonotype: The germline gene is not matched at one end of the junction; a read error may be the cause. J is TRBJ2-7 and V is TRBV7-2; TRBD2 aligns across 11 bases. Germline loops: CDR1 SGHTA, CDR2 FQGNSA. This CDR3 is built from 17 residues. The CDR3 protein is CASSIAGTSGSVYEQYF. The CDR3 nucleotides read TGTGCCAGCAGCATAGCCGGAACTAGCGGGAGTGTATACGAGCAGTACTTC.